This is a list of T cell receptor beta chains from one sample in a study of blood T cell repertoires in COVID-19. Profiled with immunoSEQ multiplex PCR; TCRdb holds only in-frame clones, not every one. The sample lists about 270,000 clones; approximately 92% were seen once. Sequenced input: peripheral blood. These receptors originate from a person aged 18 to 35 with COVID-19, enrolled during active disease. The CDR3 runs from the conserved cysteine through the conserved F or W. The D gene is left open where the match is weak. Only some rows state a clone size, as once, few, many or a class for expanded clones.

j_gene: TRBJ1-5; v_gene: TRBV19; d_gene: TRBD1; abundance: .; CDR3aa: CASSPTGSLQPQHF; CDR3nt: TGTGCCAGTAGCCCGACAGGGTCGCTTCAGCCCCAGCATTTT
j_gene: TRBJ2-5; v_gene: TRBV29-1; d_gene: TRBD2; abundance: .; CDR3aa: CSVERGTSGGETQYF; CDR3nt: TGCAGCGTTGAAAGGGGAACTAGCGGGGGGGAGACCCAGTACTTC
j_gene: TRBJ2-5; v_gene: TRBV18; d_gene: .; abundance: once; CDR3aa: CASSPRTHQETQYF; CDR3nt: TGTGCCAGCTCACCACGAACACACCAAGAGACCCAGTACTTC
j_gene: TRBJ1-2; v_gene: TRBV28; d_gene: TRBD1; abundance: .; CDR3aa: CASSSTGNYGYTF; CDR3nt: TGTGCCAGCAGCTCGACAGGGAACTATGGCTACACCTTC
j_gene: TRBJ2-2; v_gene: TRBV27; d_gene: TRBD2; abundance: .; CDR3aa: CASSLSGSGSGELFF; CDR3nt: TGTGCCAGCAGTTTATCGGGTAGCGGGAGCGGGGAGCTGTTTTTT
j_gene: TRBJ2-5; v_gene: TRBV28; d_gene: .; abundance: .; CDR3aa: CASSPPSRTQETQYF; CDR3nt: TGTGCCAGCAGTCCGCCCAGCAGGACACAAGAGACCCAGTACTTC
j_gene: TRBJ2-3; v_gene: TRBV24-1; d_gene: .; abundance: .; CDR3aa: CATSDLGGGSTDTQYF; CDR3nt: TGTGCCACCAGTGATTTGGGGGGGGGCTCCACAGATACGCAGTATTTT
j_gene: TRBJ1-2; v_gene: TRBV12-3/TRBV12-4; d_gene: .; abundance: .; CDR3aa: CASSFPGKRGYTF; CDR3nt: TGTGCCAGCAGTTTCCCAGGGAAGCGCGGCTACACCTTC
j_gene: TRBJ2-7; v_gene: TRBV6-1; d_gene: .; abundance: .; CDR3aa: CASSEGRVYEQYF; CDR3nt: TGTGCCAGCAGTGAAGGCAGGGTCTACGAGCAGTACTTC
j_gene: TRBJ1-1; v_gene: TRBV4-3; d_gene: .; abundance: .; CDR3aa: CASSQGFGEATEAFF; CDR3nt: TGCGCCAGCAGCCAAGGATTCGGGGAGGCAACTGAAGCTTTCTTT
j_gene: TRBJ2-5; v_gene: TRBV5-4; d_gene: TRBD1; abundance: .; CDR3aa: CASSSRQGSQETQYF; CDR3nt: TGTGCCAGCAGCTCGAGACAGGGCTCACAAGAGACCCAGTACTTC
j_gene: TRBJ2-3; v_gene: TRBV7-8; d_gene: TRBD1; abundance: .; CDR3aa: CASSGRTGPTDTQYF; CDR3nt: TGTGCCAGCAGCGGACGGACAGGCCCGACAGATACGCAGTATTTT
j_gene: TRBJ2-5; v_gene: TRBV14; d_gene: TRBD1; abundance: .; CDR3aa: CASSQVVGGGETQYF; CDR3nt: TGTGCCAGCAGCCAAGTCGTAGGGGGCGGCGAGACCCAGTACTTC
j_gene: TRBJ2-1; v_gene: TRBV7-2; d_gene: TRBD2; abundance: .; CDR3aa: CASSPTSASYNEQFF; CDR3nt: TGTGCCAGCAGCCCAACTAGCGCATCTTACAATGAGCAGTTCTTC
j_gene: TRBJ2-5; v_gene: TRBV6-1; d_gene: .; abundance: few; CDR3aa: CASSEGSGSGRETQYF; CDR3nt: TGTGCCAGCAGTGAAGGGTCAGGATCGGGGAGGGAGACCCAGTACTTC
j_gene: TRBJ2-3; v_gene: TRBV3-1/TRBV3-2; d_gene: .; abundance: .; CDR3aa: CASSPPSDTQYF; CDR3nt: TGTGCCAGCAGCCCCCCATCAGATACGCAGTATTTT
j_gene: TRBJ2-7; v_gene: TRBV5-6; d_gene: TRBD2; abundance: few; CDR3aa: CASSLPGLVSEQYF; CDR3nt: TGTGCCAGCAGCTTACCGGGACTAGTCTCCGAGCAGTACTTC
j_gene: TRBJ1-1; v_gene: TRBV7-2; d_gene: .; abundance: .; CDR3aa: CASSLTGATEAFF; CDR3nt: TGTGCCAGCAGCTTAACAGGAGCCACTGAAGCTTTCTTT
j_gene: TRBJ2-4; v_gene: TRBV6-2/TRBV6-3; d_gene: TRBD2; abundance: .; CDR3aa: CASSYSSGSGNIQYF; CDR3nt: TGTGCCAGCAGTTACTCGAGCGGGAGCGGAAACATTCAGTACTTC
j_gene: TRBJ2-5; v_gene: TRBV5-4; d_gene: TRBD1; abundance: .; CDR3aa: CASSRDRDETQYF; CDR3nt: TGTGCCAGCAGCAGGGACAGGGATGAGACCCAGTACTTC
j_gene: TRBJ1-1; v_gene: TRBV6-5; d_gene: .; abundance: once; CDR3aa: CASVSEKRNTEAFF; CDR3nt: TGTGCCAGCGTTTCGGAGAAAAGGAACACTGAAGCTTTCTTT
j_gene: TRBJ1-2; v_gene: TRBV4-1; d_gene: TRBD1; abundance: .; CDR3aa: CASSPPDRANYGYTF; CDR3nt: TGCGCCAGCAGCCCCCCGGACAGGGCTAACTATGGCTACACCTTC
j_gene: TRBJ2-7; v_gene: TRBV6-5; d_gene: TRBD2; abundance: .; CDR3aa: CASRPTSVSSYEQYF; CDR3nt: TGTGCCAGCAGACCTACTAGCGTTAGCTCCTACGAGCAGTACTTC
j_gene: TRBJ1-1; v_gene: TRBV7-9; d_gene: TRBD1; abundance: .; CDR3aa: CASSPQGGRTEAFF; CDR3nt: TGTGCCAGCAGCCCCCAGGGGGGTAGGACTGAAGCTTTCTTT
j_gene: TRBJ2-7; v_gene: TRBV7-2; d_gene: TRBD1; abundance: .; CDR3aa: CASNSGGGYEQYF; CDR3nt: TGTGCCAGCAACTCAGGGGGCGGATACGAGCAGTACTTC
j_gene: TRBJ1-1; v_gene: TRBV27; d_gene: TRBD1; abundance: .; CDR3aa: CASSSRTSRGSEAFF; CDR3nt: TGTGCCAGCAGTTCCCGAACCTCCAGGGGGAGTGAAGCTTTCTTT
j_gene: TRBJ1-3; v_gene: TRBV10-3; d_gene: .; abundance: few; CDR3aa: CAISVGHLSGNTIYF; CDR3nt: TGTGCCATCAGTGTGGGACATCTGTCTGGAAACACCATATATTTT
j_gene: TRBJ2-6; v_gene: TRBV18; d_gene: .; abundance: .; CDR3aa: CASSPSSGDSGANVLTF; CDR3nt: TGTGCCAGCTCACCAAGTTCCGGGGACTCTGGGGCCAACGTCCTGACTTTC
j_gene: TRBJ1-5; v_gene: TRBV11-2; d_gene: .; abundance: once; CDR3aa: CASRGGAGQPQHF; CDR3nt: TGTGCCAGCAGGGGGGGGGCCGGTCAGCCCCAGCATTTT